The 11 T cell receptor beta chains reported below all come from one sample, sequenced in a study of OX40 agonist ivuxolimab in advanced cancers. Libraries were prepared by immunoSEQ multiplex PCR; TCRdb keeps only in-frame clonotypes and omits some of them. This table has approximately 67,000 clones, 85% appearing once. Specimen: CD4+ or CD8+ T cells sorted from blood, collected in a trial of the OX40 agonist ivuxolimab. The receptor source for this set is an adult with an advanced solid tumor such as melanoma, head and neck, liver or kidney cancer.

The rearrangement joins TRBV5-6 to TRBJ2-1; 7 nucleotides line up with TRBD1. CDR3 length equals 13 residues. J gave up 6 bases and V 4 bases, and 4 bases lay outside the gene matches. The germline gives CDR1 SGHDT, CDR2 YYEEEE. CDR3 residues: CASSLRQGNEQFF. The CDR3 region has the DNA TGTGCCAGCAGCCTTCGACAGGGCAATGAGCAGTTCTTC.

V is TRBV5-4 and J is TRBJ1-3; D is possibly TRBD1 (6 bases). The V end was cut by 0 bases, the J end by 3 bases, with 10 bases between. Germline loops: CDR1 SGHNT, CDR2 YYREEE (reference sequence). The CDR3 runs to 15 residues. In DNA form, the CDR3 reads TGTGCCAGCAGCTTGGACAGGGAGGATGGAAACACCATATATTTT. Protein sequence: CASSLDREDGNTIYF.

The J gene is TRBJ1-5, the V gene TRBV6-1, with D perhaps TRBD1 (5 bases). The CDR3 sequence is 18 residues long. Trimming left V 0 bases short and J 2 bases short, with 17 bases between. The V gene's germline CDR1 is MNHNS and CDR2 SASEGT. The CDR3 nucleotides read TGTGCCAGCAGTGAAGCGCCCGGCGGGGCGTCGGGCAATCAGCCCCAGCATTTT. This codes for CASSEAPGGASGNQPQHF.

V is TRBV7-2 and J is TRBJ2-5; TRBD2 matches 9 bases. J was trimmed by 3 bases and V by 8 bases; bases with no gene match: 16. The CDR3 length is 17 residues. CDR1 is SGHTA and CDR2 is FQGNSA in the germline V gene. The CDR3 loop reads CASEGPFGGGAKETQYF. The CDR3 bases are TGTGCCAGCGAGGGCCCCTTCGGCGGGGGGGCCAAAGAGACCCAGTACTTC. Full variable domain (missing parts from reference TRBV7-2 and TRBJ2-5): GAGVSQSPSNKVTEKGKDVELRCDPISGHTALYWYRQSLGQGLEFLIYFQGNSAPDKSGLPSDRFSAERTGGSVSTLTIQRTQQEDSAVYLCASEGPFGGGAKETQYFGPGTRLLVL.

The CDR3 DNA is TGTGCCAGCAGTGAACCTTCCGGACTAGCGGGAGAAGAGACCCAGTACTTC. This encodes CASSEPSGLAGEETQYF. The V and J genes are TRBV2 and TRBJ2-5; TRBD2 aligns across 13 bases. There are 17 residues in the CDR3. In germline, CDR1 is SNHLY, CDR2 FYNNEI. V lost 2 bases, J lost 3 bases, and 6 bases stayed unmatched.

DNA for the CDR3: TGTGCCAGCAGTTTACCCTCCCCAGGGGACGGAAAACTGTTTTTT. It is translated as CASSLPSPGDGKLFF. This chain connects TRBV28 to TRBJ1-4, with TRBD1 as a possible D gene (6 bases). Germline assignment: CDR1 MDHEN and CDR2 SYDVKM. Trimming removed 2 bases from V and 10 bases from J, with 17 bases in between. CDR3 length: 15 amino acids.

The chain recombines TRBV11-3 with TRBJ2-7; TRBD1 matches at 8 bases. The CDR3 runs to 13 residues. From germline, CDR1 is SGHNT and CDR2 YENEEA. V lost 4 bases, J lost 3 bases, and 2 bases stayed unmatched. The CDR3 spells CASSSGQGYEQYF. DNA of the CDR3: TGTGCCAGCAGCTCAGGACAGGGCTACGAGCAGTACTTC.

The chain links TRBV5-1 to TRBJ2-3; 10 nucleotides line up with TRBD2. The CDR3 is 15 residues long. Germline loops: CDR1 SGHRS, CDR2 YFSETQ. V was pared by 0 bases and J by 3 bases, with 1 base of the junction left unmatched. DNA of the CDR3: TGCGCCAGCAGCTTGGCTAGCGGGAGAACAGATACGCAGTATTTT. Translated: CASSLASGRTDTQYF.

J is TRBJ1-4 and V is TRBV5-4, with 7 bases matching TRBD1. The germline V gene encodes CDR1 SGHNT and CDR2 YYREEE (reference sequence). The CDR3 is 14 residues long. Losses at the gene ends were 1 base for V and 8 bases for J; bases not matched to a gene: 5. CDR3 in amino acids: CASSLRGQEEKLFF. The CDR3 nucleotides read TGTGCCAGCAGCTTGAGGGGGCAAGAGGAAAAACTGTTTTTT.

J is TRBJ2-3 and V is TRBV6-6; 8 bases are shared with TRBD1. The V and J ends lost 6 bases and 7 bases, in that order; junction bases with no gene match: 9. The CDR3 consists of 14 residues. Germline CDR1 MNHNY, CDR2 SVGAGI (reference sequence). The CDR3 protein is CASSLGTGGNTQYF. DNA for the CDR3: TGTGCCAGCAGCCTTGGGACAGGAGGAAATACGCAGTATTTT.

This clone came up a few times. The CDR3 region has the DNA TGTGCCAGTAGTATCTCGGCTAGCGGGAGCGAGAATGAGCAGTTCTTC. Its protein product is CASSISASGSENEQFF. The chain links TRBV19 to TRBJ2-1; 10 bases fit TRBD2. Germline V gives CDR1 LNHDA, CDR2 SQIVND (reference sequence). CDR3 size: 16 residues. The V gene end was trimmed by 3 bases and the J gene end by 7 bases; junction bases not matched to a gene: 9.